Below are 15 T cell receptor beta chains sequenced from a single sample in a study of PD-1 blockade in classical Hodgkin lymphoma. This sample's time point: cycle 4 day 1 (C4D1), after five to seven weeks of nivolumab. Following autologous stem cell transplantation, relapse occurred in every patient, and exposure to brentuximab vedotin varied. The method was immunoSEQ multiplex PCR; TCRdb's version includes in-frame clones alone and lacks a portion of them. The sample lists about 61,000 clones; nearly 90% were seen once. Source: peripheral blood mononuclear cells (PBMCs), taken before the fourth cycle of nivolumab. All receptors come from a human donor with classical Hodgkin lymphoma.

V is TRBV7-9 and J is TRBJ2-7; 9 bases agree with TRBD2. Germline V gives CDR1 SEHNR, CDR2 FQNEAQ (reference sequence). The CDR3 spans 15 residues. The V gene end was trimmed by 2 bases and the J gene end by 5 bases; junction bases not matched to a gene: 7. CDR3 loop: CASSLTGTSSHEQYF. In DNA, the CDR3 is TGTGCCAGCAGCTTAACCGGGACTAGCAGCCACGAGCAGTACTTC.

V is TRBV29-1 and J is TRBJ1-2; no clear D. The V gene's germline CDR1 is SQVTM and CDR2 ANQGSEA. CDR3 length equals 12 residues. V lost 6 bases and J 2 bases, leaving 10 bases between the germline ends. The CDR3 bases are TGCAGCGTCCTCCGAGTGAACTATGGCTACACCTTC. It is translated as CSVLRVNYGYTF.

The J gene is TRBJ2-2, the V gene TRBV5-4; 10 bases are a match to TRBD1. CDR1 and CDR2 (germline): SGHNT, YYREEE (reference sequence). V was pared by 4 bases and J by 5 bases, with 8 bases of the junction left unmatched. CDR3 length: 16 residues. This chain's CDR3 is CASSPPGQGRTGELFF. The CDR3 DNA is TGTGCCAGCAGCCCACCGGGACAGGGGCGGACCGGGGAGCTGTTTTTT.

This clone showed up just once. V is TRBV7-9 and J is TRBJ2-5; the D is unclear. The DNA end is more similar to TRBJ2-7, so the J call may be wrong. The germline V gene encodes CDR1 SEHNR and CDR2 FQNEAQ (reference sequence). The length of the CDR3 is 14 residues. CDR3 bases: TGTGCCAGCAGCTTAGCGCAAGTCTCCTACGAGCAGTACTTC. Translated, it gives CASSLAQVSYEQYF.

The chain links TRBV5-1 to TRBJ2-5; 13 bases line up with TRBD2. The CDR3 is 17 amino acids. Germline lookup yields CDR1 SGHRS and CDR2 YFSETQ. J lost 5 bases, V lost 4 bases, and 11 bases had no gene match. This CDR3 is CASSRGLAGYLEETQYF. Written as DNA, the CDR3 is TGCGCCAGCAGCCGGGGACTAGCGGGGTATTTGGAGGAGACCCAGTACTTC.

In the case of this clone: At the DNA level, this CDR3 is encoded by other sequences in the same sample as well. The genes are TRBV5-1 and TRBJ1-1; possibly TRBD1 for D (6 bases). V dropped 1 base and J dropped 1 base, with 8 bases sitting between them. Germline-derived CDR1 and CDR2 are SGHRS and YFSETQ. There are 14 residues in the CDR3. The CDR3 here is CASSLQGGNTEAFF. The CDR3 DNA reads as TGCGCCAGCAGCTTGCAAGGGGGGAACACTGAAGCTTTCTTT.

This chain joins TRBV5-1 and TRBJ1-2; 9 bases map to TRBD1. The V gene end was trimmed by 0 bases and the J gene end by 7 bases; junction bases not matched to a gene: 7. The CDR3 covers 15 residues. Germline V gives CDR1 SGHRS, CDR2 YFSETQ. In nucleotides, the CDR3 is TGCGCCAGCAGCTTGGTTGGGACAGGGAATGTTGGCTACACCTTC. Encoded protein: CASSLVGTGNVGYTF.

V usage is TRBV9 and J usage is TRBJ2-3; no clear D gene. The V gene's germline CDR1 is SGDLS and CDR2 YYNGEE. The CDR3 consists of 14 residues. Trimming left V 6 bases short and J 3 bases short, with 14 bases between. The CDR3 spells CASMVDVGTDTQYF. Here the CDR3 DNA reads TGTGCCAGCATGGTAGACGTGGGGACAGATACGCAGTATTTT.

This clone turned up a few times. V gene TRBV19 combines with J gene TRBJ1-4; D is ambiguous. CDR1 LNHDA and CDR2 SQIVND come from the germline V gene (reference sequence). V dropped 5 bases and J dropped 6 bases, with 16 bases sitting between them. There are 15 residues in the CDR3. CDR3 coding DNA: TGTGCCAGTAGTTACCCCGGGGTGTCAGATGAAAAACTGTTTTTT. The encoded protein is CASSYPGVSDEKLFF. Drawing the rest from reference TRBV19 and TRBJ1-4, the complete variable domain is DGGITQSPKYLFRKEGQNVTLSCEQNLNHDAMYWYRQDPGQGLRLIYYSQIVNDFQKGDIAEGYSVSREKKESFPLTVTSAQKNPTAFYLCASSYPGVSDEKLFFGSGTQLSVL.

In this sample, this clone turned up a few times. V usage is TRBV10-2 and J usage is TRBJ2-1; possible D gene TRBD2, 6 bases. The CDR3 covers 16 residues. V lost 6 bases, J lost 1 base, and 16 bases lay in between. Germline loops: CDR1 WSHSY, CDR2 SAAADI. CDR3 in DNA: TGCGCCAGCAGCCGAGGACTAACGGGGTCCTACAATGAGCAGTTCTTC. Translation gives CASSRGLTGSYNEQFF.

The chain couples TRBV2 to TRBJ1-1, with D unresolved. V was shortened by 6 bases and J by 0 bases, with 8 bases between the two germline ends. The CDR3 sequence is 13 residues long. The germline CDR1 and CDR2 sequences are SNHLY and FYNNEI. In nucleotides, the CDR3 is TGTGCCAGCAGCTACGGGGTGAACACTGAAGCTTTCTTT. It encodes CASSYGVNTEAFF.

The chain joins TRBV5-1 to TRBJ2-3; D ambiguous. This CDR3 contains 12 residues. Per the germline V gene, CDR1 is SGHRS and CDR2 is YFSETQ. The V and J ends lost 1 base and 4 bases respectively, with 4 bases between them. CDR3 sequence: CASSLFADTQYF. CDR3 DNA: TGCGCCAGCAGCTTGTTCGCAGATACGCAGTATTTT.

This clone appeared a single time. The chain's CDR3 is CASSELSPLAVSTDTQYF. Here the CDR3 DNA reads TGTGCCAGCAGTGAACTATCCCCTCTAGCGGTGAGCACAGATACGCAGTATTTT. This rearrangement joins TRBV25-1 to TRBJ2-3, with 7 bases lining up with TRBD2. Losses at the gene ends were 2 bases for V and 0 bases for J; bases not matched to a gene: 11. Germline V gives CDR1 MGHDK, CDR2 SYGVNS. The CDR3 has 18 amino acids.

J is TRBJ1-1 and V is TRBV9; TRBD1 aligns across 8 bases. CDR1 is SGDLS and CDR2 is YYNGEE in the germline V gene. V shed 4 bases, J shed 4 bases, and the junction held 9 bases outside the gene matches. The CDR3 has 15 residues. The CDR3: CASSPWTGKGTEAFF. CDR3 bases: TGTGCCAGCAGCCCTTGGACAGGGAAAGGCACTGAAGCTTTCTTT.

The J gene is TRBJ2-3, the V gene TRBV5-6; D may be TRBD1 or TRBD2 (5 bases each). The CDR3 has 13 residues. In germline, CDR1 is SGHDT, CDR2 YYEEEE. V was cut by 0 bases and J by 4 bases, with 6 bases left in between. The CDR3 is CASSLVGADTQYF. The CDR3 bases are TGTGCCAGCAGCTTGGTGGGGGCAGATACGCAGTATTTT.